This T cell receptor beta chain was retrieved from a study of T cells after yellow fever vaccination. Study at large: Low-cell-number fractions underwent preparation using SMART-Seq v4 Ultra Low Input. Study-level points and caveats: Researchers report a weaker secondary response that nonetheless peaked faster, day 5 versus 15. FACS-sorted repertoires might harbor abundant contaminating clonotypes from the bulk population.

This clonotype was observed a few times. Its antigen remains unidentified. 5'RACE template switching generated TCR cDNA, adding a universal primer site and UMIs. In TCRdb, the 5' RACE reads were re-called with MiXCR into one record per CDR3 protein. The table shows around 530,000 distinct CDR3 sequences, with 17% occurring only once. This receptor was taken from a man between 18 and 35 years old who received the YFV17D yellow fever vaccine. The sample in question was PBMCs, obtained 5 days after the first yellow fever vaccination.

Here the CDR3 reads CSAAGTSRGGYTF. The CDR3 nucleotides read TGCAGTGCGGCCGGGACGTCCCGTGGTGGCTACACCTTC. The chain carries TRBV20-1 and TRBJ1-2, with D possibly matching TRBD1 (5 bases). V lost 6 bases and J 7 bases, leaving 18 bases between the germline ends. Germline-derived CDR1 and CDR2 are DFQATT and SNEGSKA (reference sequence). There are 13 residues in the CDR3.